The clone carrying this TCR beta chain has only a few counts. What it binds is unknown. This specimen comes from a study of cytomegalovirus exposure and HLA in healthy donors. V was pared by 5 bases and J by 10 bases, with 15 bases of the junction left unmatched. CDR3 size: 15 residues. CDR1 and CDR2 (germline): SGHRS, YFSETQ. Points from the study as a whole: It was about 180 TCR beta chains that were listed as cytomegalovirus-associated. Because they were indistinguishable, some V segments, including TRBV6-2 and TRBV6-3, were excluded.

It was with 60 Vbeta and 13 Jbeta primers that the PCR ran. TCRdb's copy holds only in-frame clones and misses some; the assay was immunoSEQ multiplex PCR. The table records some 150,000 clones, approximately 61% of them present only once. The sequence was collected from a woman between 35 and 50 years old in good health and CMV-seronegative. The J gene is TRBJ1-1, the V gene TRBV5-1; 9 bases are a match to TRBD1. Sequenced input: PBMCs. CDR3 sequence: CASRQGPTGGSLAFF. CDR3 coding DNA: TGCGCCAGCAGGCAAGGTCCTACAGGGGGCTCGCTAGCTTTCTTT.